This T cell receptor beta chain originates from a study of spatial heterogeneity in lung cancer. Turning to the study itself: Available PBMC from follow-up, collected a median of around two years after resection, underwent sequencing.

This clonotype came up many times. The presence of a unique molecular identifier marked each TCR cDNA molecule. MiXCR was run by TCRdb on the 5' RACE reads, yielding one entry per CDR3 protein. Of about 120,000 distinct CDR3 sequences in the sample, less than 14% were seen once. Time point defined: blood at routine non-recurrence follow-up after resection. The input material, whole RNA from tumor, nontumor lung or frozen PBMC, was sequenced unsorted. Trimming removed 2 bases at V and 3 bases at J, with 2 bases between. The CDR3 runs to 12 residues. CDR1 and CDR2 from the germline V gene are WSHSY and SAAADI.

This TCR came from a female donor with early-stage non-small cell lung cancer. The chain is built from TRBV10-2 and TRBJ2-1; D is unresolved. Sequenced here: PBMCs, sampled at follow-up. The CDR3 DNA reads TGCGCCAGCAGTGAGCTCTACAATGAGCAGTTCTTC. Residues: CASSELYNEQFF.